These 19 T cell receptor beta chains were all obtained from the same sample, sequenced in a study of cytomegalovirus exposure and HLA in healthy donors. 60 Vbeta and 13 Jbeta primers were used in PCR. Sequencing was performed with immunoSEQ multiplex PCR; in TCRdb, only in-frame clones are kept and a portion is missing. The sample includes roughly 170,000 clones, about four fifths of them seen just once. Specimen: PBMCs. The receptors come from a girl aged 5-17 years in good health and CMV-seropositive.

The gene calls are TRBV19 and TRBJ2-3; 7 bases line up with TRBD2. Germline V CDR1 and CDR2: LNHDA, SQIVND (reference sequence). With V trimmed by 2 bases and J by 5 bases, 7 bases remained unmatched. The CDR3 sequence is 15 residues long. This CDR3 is CASSIMAGVGDTQYF. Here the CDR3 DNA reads TGTGCCAGTAGTATAATGGCGGGGGTGGGAGATACGCAGTATTTT.

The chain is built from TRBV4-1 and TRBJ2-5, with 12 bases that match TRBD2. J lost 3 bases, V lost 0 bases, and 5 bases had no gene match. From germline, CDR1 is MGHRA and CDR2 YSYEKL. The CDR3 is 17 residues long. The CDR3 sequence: CASSQDTGLAGKETQYF. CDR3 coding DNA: TGCGCCAGCAGCCAAGATACCGGACTAGCGGGGAAAGAGACCCAGTACTTC.

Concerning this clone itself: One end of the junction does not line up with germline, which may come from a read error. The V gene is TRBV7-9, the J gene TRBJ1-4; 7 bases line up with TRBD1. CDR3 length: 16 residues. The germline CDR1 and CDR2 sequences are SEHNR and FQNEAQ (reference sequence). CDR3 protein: CSSSDSLDRPGEKLFF. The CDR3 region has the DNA TGTTCCAGCAGCGACTCCTTGGACAGGCCGGGAGAAAAACTGTTTTTT.

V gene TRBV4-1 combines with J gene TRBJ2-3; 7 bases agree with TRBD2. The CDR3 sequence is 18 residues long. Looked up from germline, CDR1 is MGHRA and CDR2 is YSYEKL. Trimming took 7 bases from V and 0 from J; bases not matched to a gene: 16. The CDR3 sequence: CASNAPKAGGLSTDTQYF. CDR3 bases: TGCGCCAGCAACGCTCCGAAGGCCGGGGGGTTGAGCACAGATACGCAGTATTTT.

The CDR3 DNA sequence: TGCGCCAGCAGCTTGGGACAGGCTACAAATCAGCCCCAGCATTTT. Amino acids: CASSLGQATNQPQHF. The chain is built from TRBV5-1 and TRBJ1-5, with a tentative D call TRBD1 (6 bases). The CDR3 is 15 residues long. Germline CDR1 and CDR2: SGHRS and YFSETQ. Trimming took 0 bases from V and 4 from J, leaving 11 bases between them.

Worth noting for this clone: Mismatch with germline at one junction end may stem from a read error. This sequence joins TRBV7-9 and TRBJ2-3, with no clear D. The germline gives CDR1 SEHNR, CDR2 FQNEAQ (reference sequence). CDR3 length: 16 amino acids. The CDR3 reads CSSSSNYSPDTDTQYF. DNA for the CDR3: TGTTCCAGCAGCTCCAATTACAGTCCTGACACAGATACGCAGTATTTT. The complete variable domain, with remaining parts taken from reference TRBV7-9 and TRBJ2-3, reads DTGVSQNPRHKITKRGQNVTFRCDPISEHNRLYWYRQTLGQGPEFLTYFQNEAQLEKSRLLSDRFSAERPKGSFSTLEIQRTEQGDSAMYLCSSSSNYSPDTDTQYFGPGTRLTVL.

DNA of the CDR3: TGTGCCAGCAGTCCGCCAGGGAGGAACTATGGCTACACCTTC. It encodes CASSPPGRNYGYTF. The V call is TRBV28, the J call TRBJ1-2; D perhaps matches TRBD1 (5 bases). V lost 5 bases, J lost 2 bases, and 12 bases lay in between. The germline V gene has CDR1 MDHEN and CDR2 SYDVKM. The CDR3 runs to 14 residues.

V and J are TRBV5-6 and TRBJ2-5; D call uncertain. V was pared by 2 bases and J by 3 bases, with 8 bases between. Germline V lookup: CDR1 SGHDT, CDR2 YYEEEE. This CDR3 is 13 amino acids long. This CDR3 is CASSLSNEETQYF. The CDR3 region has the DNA TGTGCCAGCAGCTTATCTAACGAAGAGACCCAGTACTTC.

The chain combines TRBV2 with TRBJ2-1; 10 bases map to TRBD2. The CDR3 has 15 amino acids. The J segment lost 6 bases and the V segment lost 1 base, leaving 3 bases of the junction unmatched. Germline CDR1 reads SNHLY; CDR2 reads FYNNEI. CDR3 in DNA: TGTGCCAGCAGTGAAGGTAGCGGGGGGCCCAATGAGCAGTTCTTC. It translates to CASSEGSGGPNEQFF.

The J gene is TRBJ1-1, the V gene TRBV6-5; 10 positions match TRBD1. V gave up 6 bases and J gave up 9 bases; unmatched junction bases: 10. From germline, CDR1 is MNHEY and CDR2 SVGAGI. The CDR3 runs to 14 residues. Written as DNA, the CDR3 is TGTGCCAGCAGGGGGACAGGGGAGTCCGTGAAAGCTTTCTTT. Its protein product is CASRGTGESVKAFF.

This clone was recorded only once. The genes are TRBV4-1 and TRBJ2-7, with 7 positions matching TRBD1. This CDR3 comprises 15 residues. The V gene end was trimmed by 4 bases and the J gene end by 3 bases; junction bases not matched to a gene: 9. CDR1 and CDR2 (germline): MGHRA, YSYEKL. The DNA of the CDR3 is TGCGCCAGCAGCCCCCTGAGGGGGCCAAACTACGAGCAGTACTTC. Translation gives CASSPLRGPNYEQYF.

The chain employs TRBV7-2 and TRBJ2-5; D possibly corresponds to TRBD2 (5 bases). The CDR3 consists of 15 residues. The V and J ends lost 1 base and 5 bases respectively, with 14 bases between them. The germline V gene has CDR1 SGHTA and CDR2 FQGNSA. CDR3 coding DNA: TGTGCCAGCAGCTTAGGTCGTCGCGGGCAGGAGACCCAGTACTTC. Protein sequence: CASSLGRRGQETQYF.

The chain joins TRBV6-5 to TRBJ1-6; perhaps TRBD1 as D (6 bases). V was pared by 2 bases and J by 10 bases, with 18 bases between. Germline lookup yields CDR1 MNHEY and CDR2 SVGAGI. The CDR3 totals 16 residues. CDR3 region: CASSYLQGPIRSPLHF. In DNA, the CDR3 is TGTGCCAGCAGTTACCTTCAGGGGCCTATTCGCTCACCCCTCCACTTT.

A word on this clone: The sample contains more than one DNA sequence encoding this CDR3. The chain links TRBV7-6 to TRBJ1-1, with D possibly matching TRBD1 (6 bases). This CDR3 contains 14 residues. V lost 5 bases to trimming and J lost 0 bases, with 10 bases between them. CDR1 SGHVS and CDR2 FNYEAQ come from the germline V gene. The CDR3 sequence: CASSPGQMNTEAFF. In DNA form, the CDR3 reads TGTGCCAGCAGCCCTGGACAGATGAACACTGAAGCTTTCTTT.

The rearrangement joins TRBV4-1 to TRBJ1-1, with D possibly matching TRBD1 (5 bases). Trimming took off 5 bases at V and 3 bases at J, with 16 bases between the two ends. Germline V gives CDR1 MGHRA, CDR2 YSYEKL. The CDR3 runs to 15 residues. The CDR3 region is CASSWTHQGDTEAFF. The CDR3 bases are TGCGCCAGCAGCTGGACCCACCAAGGGGACACTGAAGCTTTCTTT.

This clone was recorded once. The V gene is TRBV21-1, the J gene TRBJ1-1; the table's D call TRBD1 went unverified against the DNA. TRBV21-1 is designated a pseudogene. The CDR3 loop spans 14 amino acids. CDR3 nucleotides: TGTGCCAGACCTCACCGGGACAAGAACACTGAAGCTTTCTTT. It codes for CARPHRDKNTEAFF.

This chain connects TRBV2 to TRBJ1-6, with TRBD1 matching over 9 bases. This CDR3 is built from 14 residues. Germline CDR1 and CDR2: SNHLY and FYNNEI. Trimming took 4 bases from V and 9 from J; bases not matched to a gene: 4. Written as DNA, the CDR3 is TGTGCCAGCAGTGGGGACAGGGTACGTTCACCCCTCCACTTT. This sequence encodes CASSGDRVRSPLHF.

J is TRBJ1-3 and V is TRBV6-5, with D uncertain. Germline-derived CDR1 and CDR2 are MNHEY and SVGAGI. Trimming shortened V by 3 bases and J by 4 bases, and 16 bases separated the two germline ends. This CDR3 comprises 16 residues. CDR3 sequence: CASSYSKQLGGNTIYF. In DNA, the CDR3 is TGTGCCAGCAGTTATTCTAAACAGCTCGGCGGAAACACCATATATTTT.

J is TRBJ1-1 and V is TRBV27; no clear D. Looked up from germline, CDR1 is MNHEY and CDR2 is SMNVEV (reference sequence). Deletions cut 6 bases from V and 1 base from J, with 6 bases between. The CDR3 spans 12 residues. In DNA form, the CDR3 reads TGTGCCAGCAGAGACACGAACACTGAAGCTTTCTTT. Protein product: CASRDTNTEAFF.